This TCR gamma chain derives from a study of gamma-delta chains in newborns, infants, children. About the study: Microbial exposure reportedly drives polyclonal innate γδ T cell expansion after birth.

Germline V CDR1 and CDR2: GITISATS, ISYDGTV (reference sequence). The CDR3 length is 13 residues. Germline trimming cut 0 bases from V and 7 bases from J; bases unmatched to any gene: 6. This clone was detected only a few times. This could be a read error, since a much larger clone is one nucleotide away. At the DNA level, this CDR3 is encoded by other sequences in the same sample as well. TCRdb reprocessed the reads through CATT. The sample lists 950 to 1,300 gamma-chain clones; 2% to 3% were seen once. Specimen: blood. This receptor was taken from a child who was a newborn, infant or young child, either healthy, febrile or measles-vaccinated (not recorded which). J is TRGJ1 or TRGJ2 and V is TRGV9. CDR3 residues: CALWEVRYYKKLF. The CDR3 bases are TGTGCCTTGTGGGAGGTGAGGTACTATAAGAAACTCTTT.